This TCR beta chain was identified in a study of blood T cell repertoires in COVID-19. Study-level background: Sites across the United States, Italy and Spain contributed samples from acute and convalescent COVID-19. From T cells, B-cell-depleted T cells, or PBMCs came the material, which was cDNA or gDNA.

Enrolled during active infection, Seattle patients were then followed longitudinally. In the source study's methods: Amplified reference gene primers provided the basis for estimating nucleated cell counts. Assay: immunoSEQ multiplex PCR; the TCRdb copy retains only in-frame clones and omits some. That table is the source of V, J and clone size, and D and trimming were worked out from the DNA. The data hold 35,000 to 40,000 clones, with 70% to 90% observed a single time. Source material: peripheral blood. The TCR comes from a man aged 60 to 69 with COVID-19, enrolled during active disease.

This CDR3 reads CASWTDTYEQYF. DNA for the CDR3: TGTGCCAGCTGGACTGATACCTACGAGCAGTACTTC. This chain joins TRBV28 and TRBJ2-7; tentatively, D is TRBD2 (5 bases). This CDR3 has 12 residues. With 8 bases removed from V and 2 bases from J, the gap between germline ends came to 10 bases. Germline CDR1 is MDHEN and CDR2 is SYDVKM.